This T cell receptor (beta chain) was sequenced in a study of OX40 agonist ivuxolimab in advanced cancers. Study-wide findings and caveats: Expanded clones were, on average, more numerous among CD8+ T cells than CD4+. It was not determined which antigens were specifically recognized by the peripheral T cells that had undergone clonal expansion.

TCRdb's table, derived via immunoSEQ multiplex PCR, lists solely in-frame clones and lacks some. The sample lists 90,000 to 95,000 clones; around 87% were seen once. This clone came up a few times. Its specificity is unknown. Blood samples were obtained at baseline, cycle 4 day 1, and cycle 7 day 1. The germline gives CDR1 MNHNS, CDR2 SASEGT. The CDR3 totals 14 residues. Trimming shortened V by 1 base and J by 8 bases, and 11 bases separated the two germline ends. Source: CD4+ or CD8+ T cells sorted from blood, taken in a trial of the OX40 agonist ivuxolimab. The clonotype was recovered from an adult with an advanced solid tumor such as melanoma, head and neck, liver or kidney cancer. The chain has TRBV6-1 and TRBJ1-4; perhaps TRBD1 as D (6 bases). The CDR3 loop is CASSEVGGREKLFF. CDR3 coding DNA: TGTGCCAGCAGTGAAGTGGGGGGGCGGGAAAAACTGTTTTTT.